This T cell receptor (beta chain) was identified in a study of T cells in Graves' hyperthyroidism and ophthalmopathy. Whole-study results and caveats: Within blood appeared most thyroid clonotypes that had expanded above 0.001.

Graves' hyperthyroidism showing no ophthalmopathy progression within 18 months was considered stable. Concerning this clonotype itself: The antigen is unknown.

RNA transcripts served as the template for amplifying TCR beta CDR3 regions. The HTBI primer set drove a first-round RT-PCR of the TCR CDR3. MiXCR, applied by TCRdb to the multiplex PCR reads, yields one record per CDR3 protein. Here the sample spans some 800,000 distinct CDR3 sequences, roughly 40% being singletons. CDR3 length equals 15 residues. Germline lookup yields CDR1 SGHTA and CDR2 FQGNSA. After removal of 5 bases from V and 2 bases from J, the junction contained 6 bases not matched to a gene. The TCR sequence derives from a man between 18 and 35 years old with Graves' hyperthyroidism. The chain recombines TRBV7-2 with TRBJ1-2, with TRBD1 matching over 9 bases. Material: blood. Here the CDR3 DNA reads TGTGCCAGCAGCCTTGACAGGGGGAGGAACTATGGCTACACCTTC. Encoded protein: CASSLDRGRNYGYTF.